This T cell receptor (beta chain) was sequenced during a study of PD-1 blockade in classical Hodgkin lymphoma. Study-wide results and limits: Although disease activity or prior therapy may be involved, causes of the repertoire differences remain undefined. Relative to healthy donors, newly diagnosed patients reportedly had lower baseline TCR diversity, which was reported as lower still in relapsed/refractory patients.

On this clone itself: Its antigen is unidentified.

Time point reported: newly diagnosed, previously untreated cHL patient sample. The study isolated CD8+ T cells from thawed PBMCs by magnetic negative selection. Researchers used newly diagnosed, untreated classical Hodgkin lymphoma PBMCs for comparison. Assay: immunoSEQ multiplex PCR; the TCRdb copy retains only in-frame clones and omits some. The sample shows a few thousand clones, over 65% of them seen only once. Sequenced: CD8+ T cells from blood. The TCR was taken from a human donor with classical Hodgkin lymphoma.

The CDR3 loop reads CATKRDRDSFNEQFF. As DNA, the CDR3 is TGTGCCACCAAACGGGACAGGGATTCTTTTAATGAGCAGTTCTTC. The chain has TRBV6-1 and TRBJ2-1; 9 positions agree with TRBD1. From germline, CDR1 is MNHNS and CDR2 SASEGT. Losses at the gene ends were 10 bases for V and 7 bases for J; bases not matched to a gene: 14. The CDR3 spans 15 residues.